This T cell receptor (beta chain) was recovered during a study of Ad26.COV2.S vaccination and SARS-CoV-2 variants. General study points: Vaccinated and placebo-treated recipients had similar non-spike TCR breadth. Reported findings describe substantial breadth in spike-specific CD8+ and CD4+ T cell responses following vaccination. Vaccinees showed greater spike-specific TCR breadth than placebo recipients. Analytic work on TCR breadth and depth might have understated the full extent of total T cell responses.

Only in-frame clones appear in the TCRdb table, and some are missing; sequencing was by immunoSEQ multiplex PCR. The table has about 400,000 clones, about 89% seen once. Treatment: around 19 received Ad26.COV2.S at low or high dose, single or two shots; several received placebo; per-sample allocation not given. Sampling was done on day 63 after the first vaccine or placebo injection. This clone came up once. Antigen specificity is unknown. CDR3 size: 14 residues. Trimming cost V 5 bases and J 3 bases, with 17 bases left between them. Germline loops: CDR1 GTSNPN, CDR2 SVGIG (reference sequence). Source: peripheral blood, taken in a trial of Ad26.COV2.S vaccine versus placebo. The sequence was collected from a person between 18 and 60 years old who received the Ad26.COV2.S COVID-19 vaccine or a placebo. The rearrangement links TRBV30 to TRBJ2-7, with D hard to call. The CDR3 DNA is TGTGCCTGGGGGTCGGGCAGAGGCTTCTACGAGCAGTACTTC. Its translation: CAWGSGRGFYEQYF.